One sample yielded the 20 T cell receptor beta chains listed below, sequenced in a study of Ad26.COV2.S vaccination and SARS-CoV-2 variants. Libraries were prepared by immunoSEQ multiplex PCR; TCRdb keeps only in-frame clonotypes and omits some of them. The sample has about 350,000 clones, about 86% seen once; the top ten hold 9.5% to 12%. Treatment described: approximately 18 received Ad26.COV2.S at low or high dose, single or two shots; 5 received placebo; per-sample allocation not given. It was on day 63 after the first vaccine or placebo injection that samples were taken. The material sequenced was peripheral blood, taken in a trial of Ad26.COV2.S vaccine versus placebo. The receptors were sampled from a person between 18 and 59 years old who received the Ad26.COV2.S COVID-19 vaccine or a placebo.

The DNA of the CDR3 is TGTGCCAGCAGCTTAGGGGGTCTTTACACCGGGGAGCTGTTTTTT. Amino acid sequence: CASSLGGLYTGELFF. The chain has TRBV11-2 and TRBJ2-2, with D hard to call. V shed 1 base and J shed 3 bases, with 9 bases lying between them. The germline CDR1 and CDR2 sequences are SGHAT and FQNNGV. The CDR3 has 15 amino acids.

This clone was observed a handful of times. The V call is TRBV7-9, the J call TRBJ1-5; the D is unclear. The V and J ends lost 3 bases and 1 base respectively, with 7 bases between them. The CDR3 length is 14 residues. CDR1 is SEHNR, CDR2 FQNEAQ, per germline (reference sequence). The CDR3 DNA reads TGTGCCAGCAGCTTTGGGTTGAGCAATCAGCCCCAGCATTTT. Amino acids: CASSFGLSNQPQHF.

V and J are TRBV2 and TRBJ2-6; TRBD2 matches at 8 bases. CDR3 length equals 13 residues. The V segment lost 7 bases and the J segment 6 bases; nucleotides outside the gene matches: 2. CDR1 and CDR2 from the germline V gene are SNHLY and FYNNEI. The chain's CDR3 is CASIAGTANVLTF. In nucleotides, the CDR3 is TGTGCCAGCATAGCGGGGACGGCCAACGTCCTGACTTTC.

The chain couples TRBV28 to TRBJ1-1, with D maybe TRBD1 (6 bases). Germline V gives CDR1 MDHEN, CDR2 SYDVKM. Trimming shortened V by 11 bases and J by 2 bases, and 18 bases separated the two germline ends. CDR3 length: 14 residues. This CDR3 reads CAPKMRGANTEAFF. The CDR3 nucleotides read TGTGCCCCTAAAATGAGGGGGGCCAACACTGAAGCTTTCTTT.

This clone was recorded a few times. Other DNA variants within this sample encode the same CDR3. The chain combines TRBV14 with TRBJ2-1; TRBD2 matches at 12 bases. The junction had 5 bases not matched to a gene; V was cut back by 4 bases and J by 4 bases. This CDR3 contains 16 residues. CDR1 is SGHDN and CDR2 is FVKESK in the germline V gene. CDR3 in amino acids: CASSPRTSGRYNEQFF. DNA of the CDR3: TGTGCCAGCAGCCCACGTACTAGCGGGAGGTACAATGAGCAGTTCTTC. The full variable domain, completed using reference TRBV14 and TRBJ2-1, is EAGVTQFPSHSVIEKGQTVTLRCDPISGHDNLYWYRRVMGKEIKFLLHFVKESKQDESGMPNNRFLAERTGGTYSTLKVQPAELEDSGVYFCASSPRTSGRYNEQFFGPGTRLTVL.

The count of this clone is one. V and J are TRBV28 and TRBJ2-3; D not certain. Germline-derived CDR1 and CDR2 are MDHEN and SYDVKM. The CDR3 covers 16 residues. V dropped 3 bases and J dropped 7 bases, with 20 bases sitting between them. CDR3 loop: CASSLSSPTLKHTQYF. The CDR3 DNA reads as TGTGCCAGCAGTTTGAGCAGCCCCACCTTAAAGCATACGCAGTATTTT.

The V gene is TRBV28, the J gene TRBJ2-1; TRBD2 might be the D (6 bases). This CDR3 region has 15 residues. V was shortened by 2 bases and J by 8 bases, with 16 bases between the two germline ends. Germline V gene lookup returns CDR1 MDHEN and CDR2 SYDVKM. The CDR3 DNA is TGTGCCAGCAGTTTACCCCTAGGAGGGGAGGATGAGCAGTTCTTC. It encodes CASSLPLGGEDEQFF. The full variable domain, in which reference TRBV28 and TRBJ2-1 provide the parts outside the CDR3, is DVKVTQSSRYLVKRTGEKVFLECVQDMDHENMFWYRQDPGLGLRLIYFSYDVKMKEKGDIPEGYSVSREKKERFSLILESASTNQTSMYLCASSLPLGGEDEQFFGPGTRLTVL.

CDR3 sequence: CASSLSHPTDTQYF. The CDR3 DNA is TGTGCCAGCAGCTTAAGCCACCCCACAGATACGCAGTATTTT. This chain links TRBV7-2 with TRBJ2-3; the D is unclear. V lost 2 bases to trimming and J lost 2 bases, with 8 bases between them. CDR3 size: 14 residues. Per the germline V gene, CDR1 is SGHTA and CDR2 is FQGNSA.

CDR3 nucleotides: TGCGCCAGCAGCCCGAGCGGGGGTGGCTATGGCTACACCTTC. It is translated as CASSPSGGGYGYTF. The V and J genes are TRBV4-1 and TRBJ1-2, with D tentatively TRBD1 (5 bases). The CDR3 covers 14 residues. V lost 4 bases and J lost 4, with 13 bases in between. Germline V gene sequence: CDR1 MGHRA, CDR2 YSYEKL.

The J gene is TRBJ2-3, the V gene TRBV7-9; 10 bases are shared with TRBD2. This CDR3 region has 19 residues. The germline V gene has CDR1 SEHNR and CDR2 FQNEAQ (reference sequence). V lost 4 bases to trimming and J lost 3 bases; unmatched junction nucleotides: 16. CDR3: CASSSPRGRSSGGTDTQYF. CDR3 nucleotides: TGTGCCAGCAGCTCACCTCGTGGTCGTTCTAGCGGGGGAACAGATACGCAGTATTTT.

This clone occurred once. The chain links TRBV6-2 or TRBV6-3 to TRBJ2-5; unclear D gene. This CDR3 has 15 residues. The V and J ends lost 0 bases and 5 bases respectively, with 13 bases between them. CDR1 MNHEY and CDR2 SVGEGT come from the germline V gene. The CDR3, as DNA: TGTGCCAGCAGTTACTCGAAGGCAGCTCTGGAGACCCAGTACTTC. Protein product: CASSYSKAALETQYF.

V and J are TRBV11-3 and TRBJ2-7; possibly TRBD1 for D (6 bases). In germline, CDR1 is SGHNT, CDR2 YENEEA. V was shortened by 4 bases and J by 10 bases, with 17 bases between the two germline ends. The CDR3 sequence is 13 residues long. This CDR3 reads CASSSSRTAGQYF. CDR3 nucleotide sequence: TGTGCCAGCAGCTCCAGTAGGACAGCAGGACAGTACTTC.

J is TRBJ1-4 and V is TRBV18, with 7 bases fitting TRBD1. Germline V lookup: CDR1 KGHSH, CDR2 LQKENI. The CDR3 runs to 16 residues. V lost 4 bases to trimming and J lost 4 bases; unmatched junction nucleotides: 9. The CDR3 region has the DNA TGTGCCAGCTCACGGAGTTCCGGGACAGTTAATGAAAAACTGTTTTTT. Its protein product is CASSRSSGTVNEKLFF.

The V gene is TRBV28, the J gene TRBJ1-2; 7 positions agree with TRBD1. The V gene end was trimmed by 5 bases and the J gene end by 3 bases; junction bases not matched to a gene: 9. The germline gives CDR1 MDHEN, CDR2 SYDVKM. The CDR3 has 15 amino acids. CDR3 amino acids: CASSPASTGHYGYTF. The CDR3 DNA reads TGTGCCAGCAGTCCCGCATCGACAGGGCACTATGGCTACACCTTC.

This clone was observed a single time. The V gene is TRBV6-5, the J gene TRBJ2-2; D is unresolved. Trimming pared 10 bases from V and 4 bases from J, leaving 10 bases between. This CDR3 region has 12 residues. Germline V gene sequence: CDR1 MNHEY, CDR2 SVGAGI. CDR3 coding DNA: TGTGCCACCGGTAGGAGCACCGGGGAGCTGTTTTTT. Translating gives CATGRSTGELFF.

V and J are TRBV24-1 and TRBJ2-3, with TRBD1 as a possible D gene (6 bases). The CDR3 covers 15 residues. Germline V gene sequence: CDR1 KGHDR, CDR2 SFDVKD. Trimming removed 0 bases from V and 3 bases from J, with 9 bases in between. The DNA for the CDR3 is TGTGCCACCAGTGATTTGCCAGGGGAGACAGATACGCAGTATTTT. Translating gives CATSDLPGETDTQYF.

The CDR3 DNA reads TGTGCCAGTAACCCTGGACAGGGAGGATCCTACGAGCAGTACTTC. Its protein is CASNPGQGGSYEQYF. The chain carries TRBV11-2 and TRBJ2-7; 8 bases match TRBD1. Germline V gene data show CDR1 as SGHAT and CDR2 as FQNNGV. The V segment lost 9 bases and the J segment 1 base; nucleotides outside the gene matches: 11. CDR3 length: 15 amino acids.

The V and J genes are TRBV28 and TRBJ2-1; perhaps D is TRBD1 or TRBD2 (6 bases each). CDR3 size: 15 residues. V was clipped by 4 bases and J by 4 bases, with 14 bases between them. Per the germline V gene, CDR1 is MDHEN and CDR2 is SYDVKM. CDR3 nucleotide sequence: TGTGCCAGCAGTTCGAGACGGGGGCATTACAATGAGCAGTTCTTC. It yields the protein CASSSRRGHYNEQFF.

The J gene is TRBJ2-1, the V gene TRBV11-2, with TRBD2 as a possible D gene (6 bases). Germline CDR1 and CDR2: SGHAT and FQNNGV. The CDR3 totals 15 residues. The germline V and J ends were trimmed by 2 bases and 0 bases, with 8 bases remaining between them. CDR3 DNA sequence: TGTGCCAGCAGCTTACAGGACTACTCCTACAATGAGCAGTTCTTC. Translating gives CASSLQDYSYNEQFF.

The genes are TRBV24-1 and TRBJ1-2, with D unresolved. CDR1 and CDR2 from the germline V gene are KGHDR and SFDVKD. The V gene lost 5 bases and the J gene lost 4 bases, with 10 bases spanning the gap. This CDR3 is 13 amino acids long. The chain's CDR3 is CATSGEDFYGYTF. The CDR3 DNA is TGTGCCACCAGTGGCGAAGACTTCTATGGCTACACCTTC.